The present T cell receptor (beta chain) was sequenced within a study of blood T cell repertoires in COVID-19. Study summary: COVID-19 samples from acute and convalescent phases originated in the United States, Italy and Spain.

As processed by the authors: Amplification of reference gene primers provided the estimated nucleated cell counts. Assay: immunoSEQ multiplex PCR; the TCRdb copy retains only in-frame clones and omits some. That table supplies the V and J calls and clone size; D and trimming were determined from the DNA. In the table there are about 140,000 clones, under 90% of which are singletons. The CDR3 consists of 14 residues. Germline assignment: CDR1 MDHEN and CDR2 SYDVKM. The ends were cut back, 5 bases at V and 7 bases at J, with 15 bases in the middle. The clonotype was recovered from a woman of 80 years or more in a cohort sampled during active or convalescent COVID-19. The sample taken for sequencing was peripheral blood. The rearrangement joins TRBV28 to TRBJ1-5; D not certain. The CDR3 reads CASSPGPRGQPQHF. For the CDR3, the DNA is TGTGCCAGCAGTCCGGGCCCTCGAGGGCAGCCCCAGCATTTT. Looking up the rest from reference TRBV28 and TRBJ1-5 gives the full variable domain: DVKVTQSSRYLVKRTGEKVFLECVQDMDHENMFWYRQDPGLGLRLIYFSYDVKMKEKGDIPEGYSVSREKKERFSLILESASTNQTSMYLCASSPGPRGQPQHFGDGTRLSIL.